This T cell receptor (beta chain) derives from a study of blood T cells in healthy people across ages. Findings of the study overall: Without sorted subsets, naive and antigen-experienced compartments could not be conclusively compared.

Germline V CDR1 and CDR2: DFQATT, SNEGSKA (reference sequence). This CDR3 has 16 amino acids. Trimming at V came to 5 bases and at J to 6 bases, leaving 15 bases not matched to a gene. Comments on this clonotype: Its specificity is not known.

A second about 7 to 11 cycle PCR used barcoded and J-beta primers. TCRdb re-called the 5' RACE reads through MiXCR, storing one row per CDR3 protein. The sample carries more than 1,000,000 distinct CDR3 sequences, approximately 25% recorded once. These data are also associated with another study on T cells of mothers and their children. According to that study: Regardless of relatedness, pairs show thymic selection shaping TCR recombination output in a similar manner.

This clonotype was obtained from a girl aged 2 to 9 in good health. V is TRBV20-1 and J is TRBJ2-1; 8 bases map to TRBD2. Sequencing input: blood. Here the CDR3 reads CSAQPMGGRHPNEQFF. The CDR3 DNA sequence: TGCAGTGCTCAACCCATGGGCGGGAGGCATCCCAATGAGCAGTTCTTC.